One sample yielded the 23 T cell receptor beta chains listed below, sequenced in a study of blood T cells in healthy people across ages. Sample-barcoded 5' priming and a J-beta primer mix drove a second PCR of roughly 7 to 11 cycles. One entry per CDR3 protein, called by TCRdb with MiXCR from the 5' RACE reads. Seen here are around 1,700,000 distinct CDR3 sequences, 25% to 30% observed once, and the top ten hold roughly 8%. The sequenced sample was blood. These receptor sequences come from a woman in her twenties or thirties in good health.

A few counts support this clonotype. The chain employs TRBV29-1 and TRBJ2-2; tentatively, D is TRBD1 or TRBD2 (6 bases each). The germline CDR1 and CDR2 sequences are SQVTM and ANQGSEA. The CDR3 is 13 residues long. The V and J ends lost 5 bases and 7 bases respectively, with 14 bases between them. The CDR3 nucleotides read TGCAGCGTTCCCGCGGCGGGACACGGGGAGCTGTTTTTT. It translates to CSVPAAGHGELFF.

V gene TRBV14 combines with J gene TRBJ2-7, with TRBD2 matching 8 bases. The tail of the sequence fits TRBJ2-5 better, so the J call may be wrong. From germline, CDR1 is SGHDN and CDR2 FVKESK. The CDR3 covers 15 residues. DNA of the CDR3: TGTGCCAGCAGCCAAGCGAGCGGGAGTGGTGAGACCCAGTACTTC. Amino acid sequence: CASSQASGSGETQYF.

The rearrangement joins TRBV10-3 to TRBJ2-3; D perhaps matches TRBD2 (6 bases). Germline CDR1 and CDR2: ENHRY and SYGVKD. V gave up 0 bases and J gave up 1 base, with 17 bases separating them. This CDR3 is 18 amino acids long. In nucleotides, the CDR3 is TGTGCCATCAGTGAGTCGAGGGGTTCTCGCGGGGGCACAGATACGCAGTATTTT. It encodes CAISESRGSRGGTDTQYF.

J is TRBJ2-5 and V is TRBV20-1; 7 positions match TRBD2. Germline values: CDR1 DFQATT, CDR2 SNEGSKA (reference sequence). The length of the CDR3 is 13 residues. V dropped 3 bases and J dropped 11; count of bases not matched to a gene: 12. The CDR3 loop is CSARGGRGNEQYF. In nucleotides, the CDR3 is TGCAGTGCTAGGGGGGGGAGGGGCAATGAGCAGTACTTC.

Comment on this clonotype: A junction boundary mismatches the germline segment, possibly from a read error. This chain connects TRBV5-5 to TRBJ2-5; D not certain. This CDR3 spans 15 amino acids. Germline values: CDR1 SGHKS, CDR2 YYEKEE (reference sequence). The CDR3: CASSLADGRQEAQYF. The CDR3 nucleotides read TGTGCCAGCAGCCTTGCGGACGGCAGACAAGAGGCCCAGTACTTC. Together with reference TRBV5-5 and TRBJ2-5, the CDR3 gives the full variable domain: DAGVTQSPTHLIKTRGQQVTLRCSPISGHKSVSWYQQVLGQGPQFIFQYYEKEERGRGNFPDRFSARQFPNYSSELNVNALLLGDSALYLCASSLADGRQEAQYFGPGTRLLVL.

V and J are TRBV20-1 and TRBJ2-2; 7 nucleotides match TRBD2. Trimming removed 3 bases from V and 6 bases from J; junction bases left unmatched: 7. The germline V gene has CDR1 DFQATT and CDR2 SNEGSKA (reference sequence). This CDR3 region has 14 residues. The CDR3 DNA reads TGCAGTGCTAGTTCGGCAGGGAGGGCCGGGGAGCTGTTTTTT. Translating it yields CSASSAGRAGELFF.

This clonotype was found a few times. The rearrangement uses TRBV5-1 and TRBJ2-1; D is unresolved. V lost 4 bases to trimming and J lost 10 bases, with 15 bases between them. Germline V lookup: CDR1 SGHRS, CDR2 YFSETQ. The CDR3 covers 13 residues. The CDR3 reads CASSPLGSIEQFF. CDR3 nucleotides: TGCGCCAGCAGCCCCCTCGGGTCTATCGAGCAGTTCTTC. Complete variable domain (other parts from reference TRBV5-1 and TRBJ2-1): KAGVTQTPRYLIKTRGQQVTLSCSPISGHRSVSWYQQTPGQGLQFLFEYFSETQRNKGNFPGRFSGRQFSNSRSEMNVSTLELGDSALYLCASSPLGSIEQFFGPGTRLTVL.

Only a few counts were recorded for this clonotype. The V call is TRBV12-3 or TRBV12-4, the J call TRBJ1-4; 7 bases line up with TRBD1. V lost 5 bases, J lost 8 bases, and 11 bases stayed unmatched. The CDR3 totals 15 residues. CDR3 nucleotides: TGTGCCAGCAGTCCGGAGACAGGGCGAGAGGAAAAACTGTTTTTT. Translation gives CASSPETGREEKLFF.

Points on this clonotype: A read error may explain this, as a much larger clone is one base away. The CDR3 sequence: CASSWPGTSGSNEQYF. CDR3 sequence (DNA): TGTGCCAGCAGCTGGCCGGGGACTAGCGGGTCCAATGAGCAGTACTTC. V usage is TRBV7-2 and J usage is TRBJ2-4; 12 bases are shared with TRBD2. V shed 4 bases, J shed 13 bases, and the junction held 14 bases outside the gene matches. This CDR3 is 16 amino acids long. The germline V gene has CDR1 SGHTA and CDR2 FQGNSA.

This clonotype was counted only a few times. The chain combines TRBV7-9 with TRBJ1-4; 7 bases line up with TRBD1. Germline V CDR1 and CDR2: SEHNR, FQNEAQ (reference sequence). The CDR3 covers 16 residues. Germline trimming cut 5 bases from V and 4 bases from J; bases unmatched to any gene: 10. The chain's CDR3 is CASSLDRARGNEKLFF. The CDR3 nucleotides are TGTGCCAGCAGCCTCGACAGGGCCAGGGGTAATGAAAAACTGTTTTTT. Full variable domain (missing parts from reference TRBV7-9 and TRBJ1-4): DTGVSQNPRHKITKRGQNVTFRCDPISEHNRLYWYRQTLGQGPEFLTYFQNEAQLEKSRLLSDRFSAERPKGSFSTLEIQRTEQGDSAMYLCASSLDRARGNEKLFFGSGTQLSVL.

V usage is TRBV20-1 and J usage is TRBJ2-5; the match to TRBD2 covers 7 bases. The germline V gene encodes CDR1 DFQATT and CDR2 SNEGSKA (reference sequence). The CDR3 runs 15 residues. The J segment lost 6 bases and the V segment lost 6 bases, leaving 16 bases of the junction unmatched. The CDR3 is CSAPDSAGDSKTQYF. CDR3 coding DNA: TGCAGTGCGCCCGACTCGGCGGGAGATTCCAAGACCCAGTACTTC.

This clonotype has more than one count but fewer than ten. The chain links TRBV5-1 to TRBJ2-3; D unclear. Germline-derived CDR1 and CDR2 are SGHRS and YFSETQ. The CDR3 length is 14 residues. The ends were cut back, 0 bases at V and 6 bases at J, with 11 bases in the middle. The CDR3 sequence: CASSLAFERDTQYF. DNA for the CDR3: TGCGCCAGCAGCTTGGCCTTCGAGAGGGATACGCAGTATTTT.

Of note for this clonotype: One end of the junction is discordant with germline, which a read error may explain. The rearrangement joins TRBV5-6 to TRBJ2-5, with D possibly TRBD2 on 6 matching bases. The end of the DNA is better explained by TRBJ2-7, so the J call may be wrong. The CDR3 covers 12 residues. The germline gives CDR1 SGHDT, CDR2 YYEEEE. Written as DNA, the CDR3 is TGTGCCAACAGCTTGGCGGGATACGAGCAGTACTTC. Its protein product is CANSLAGYEQYF.

For this clonotype: A much bigger clone sits one base away, suggesting this may be a read error. V gene TRBV29-1 combines with J gene TRBJ1-5, with TRBD1 as a possible D gene (6 bases). The CDR3 is made up of 14 amino acids. From germline, CDR1 is SQVTM and CDR2 ANQGSEA. V lost 4 bases and J lost 6, with 16 bases in between. The CDR3 protein is CSVVGGGVSQPQHF. DNA for the CDR3: TGCAGCGTTGTCGGAGGGGGAGTGTCTCAGCCCCAGCATTTT.

The chain couples TRBV12-3 or TRBV12-4 to TRBJ2-3, with 9 bases fitting TRBD2. The CDR3 covers 16 residues. The V segment lost 5 bases and the J segment 5 bases; nucleotides outside the gene matches: 11. The CDR3 region has the DNA TGTGCCAGCAGTCCTGTAGGCGGGGGGGGGAGAGATACGCAGTATTTT. It codes for CASSPVGGGGRDTQYF.

In its sample, this clonotype was seen many times. The chain carries TRBV10-2 and TRBJ1-2; maybe TRBD1 (6 bases). The CDR3 totals 15 residues. Germline lookup yields CDR1 WSHSY and CDR2 SAAADI. Trimming removed 3 bases at V and 6 bases at J, with 17 bases between. This CDR3 is CASSDPRGARDGYTF. As DNA, the CDR3 is TGCGCCAGCAGTGACCCACGGGGGGCCCGAGATGGCTACACCTTC.

This clonotype was found many times. The rearrangement links TRBV20-1 to TRBJ2-7; TRBD1 agrees at 9 bases. This CDR3 has 15 residues. Trimming took 7 bases from V and 2 from J; bases not matched to a gene: 12. Germline V gene lookup returns CDR1 DFQATT and CDR2 SNEGSKA (reference sequence). The chain's CDR3 is CSVHPAGQGPYEQYF. CDR3 nucleotide sequence: TGCAGTGTTCACCCCGCGGGACAGGGACCCTACGAGCAGTACTTC.

This clonotype was counted many times. The chain couples TRBV5-1 to TRBJ2-5; D gene uncertain. Trimming took 4 bases from V and 2 from J, leaving 9 bases between them. Germline CDR1 and CDR2: SGHRS and YFSETQ. CDR3 length: 13 amino acids. CDR3 DNA: TGCGCCAGCAGCATAGGACCGCAAGAGACCCAGTACTTC. Its protein is CASSIGPQETQYF. Full variable domain (missing parts from reference TRBV5-1 and TRBJ2-5): KAGVTQTPRYLIKTRGQQVTLSCSPISGHRSVSWYQQTPGQGLQFLFEYFSETQRNKGNFPGRFSGRQFSNSRSEMNVSTLELGDSALYLCASSIGPQETQYFGPGTRLLVL.

V usage is TRBV6-5 and J usage is TRBJ1-2, with D hard to call. This CDR3 is built from 12 residues. In germline, CDR1 is MNHEY, CDR2 SVGAGI. Trimming stripped 5 bases from V and 8 bases from J, with 12 bases between. The CDR3 coding sequence is TGTGCCAGCAGTAACGCCATTGAGGGCTACACCTTC. Its protein is CASSNAIEGYTF.

V is TRBV4-1 and J is TRBJ2-3; 9 positions match TRBD2. This CDR3 has 17 residues. Trimming removed 0 bases from V and 0 bases from J; junction bases left unmatched: 4. Looked up from germline, CDR1 is MGHRA and CDR2 is YSYEKL. This CDR3 is CASSQEASGVSTDTQYF. The CDR3 bases are TGCGCCAGCAGCCAAGAGGCTAGCGGGGTTAGCACAGATACGCAGTATTTT.

The chain combines TRBV14 with TRBJ2-2; D perhaps matches TRBD2 (6 bases). Germline V gene data show CDR1 as SGHDN and CDR2 as FVKESK. The CDR3 runs to 11 residues. Trimming took off 0 bases at V and 15 bases at J, with 8 bases between the two ends. The CDR3 region is CASSQEGGVFF. The DNA for the CDR3 is TGTGCCAGCAGCCAAGAAGGAGGGGTGTTTTTT.

This clonotype was picked up a small number of times. The CDR3 DNA reads as TGTGCCAGCAGGGGACGGGGCCCAGCCTACGAGCAGTACTTC. Translation gives CASRGRGPAYEQYF. The chain is built from TRBV5-5 and TRBJ2-7, with D possibly called TRBD1 or TRBD2 (5 bases each). The CDR3 spans 14 residues. Trimming cost V 5 bases and J 2 bases, with 14 bases left between them. The germline gives CDR1 SGHKS, CDR2 YYEKEE (reference sequence).

In this sample, this clonotype turned up many times. The junction departs from the called germline gene at one end, perhaps through a read error. The genes are TRBV5-1 and TRBJ2-7, with 13 nucleotides matching TRBD2. CDR1 and CDR2 from the germline V gene are SGHRS and YFSETQ. The CDR3 extends over 14 amino acids. CDR3 bases: TGTGCCAGCAGCCGGACTAGCGGGGGCTACGAGCAGTACTTC. Amino acids: CASSRTSGGYEQYF. Full variable domain (remainder filled in from reference TRBV5-1 and TRBJ2-7): KAGVTQTPRYLIKTRGQQVTLSCSPISGHRSVSWYQQTPGQGLQFLFEYFSETQRNKGNFPGRFSGRQFSNSRSEMNVSTLELGDSALYLCASSRTSGGYEQYFGPGTRLTVT.